This TCR beta chain was identified in a study of post-analysis software for immune sequencing data. Looking at the study overall: Relapsing-remitting, secondary progressive and progressive-relapsing forms made up the multiple sclerosis disease courses. Notes on the study in general: Patients carried several TRBV segments more frequently than controls did, and TRBV5-6, TRBV5-1 and TRBV20-1 were among them. Patients with multiple sclerosis recorded significantly lower normalized Chao1 diversity than controls, the study found.

The TCR beta cDNA libraries contained unique molecular identifiers. TCRdb itself ran the PCR reads through MiXCR, one entry per CDR3 protein. The repertoire consists of under 200,000 distinct CDR3 sequences, with around 34% occurring once and the leading ten covering 25% to 30%. Germline V lookup: CDR1 SEHNR, CDR2 FQNEAQ (reference sequence). The length of the CDR3 is 15 residues. V was cut by 5 bases and J by 1 base, with 14 bases left in between. As for this clonotype: Its target is not known.

The receptor was isolated from a girl between 10 and 17 years old with multiple sclerosis. The chain links TRBV7-9 to TRBJ1-1; possible D gene TRBD1, 6 bases. The material was blood, obtained after autologous hematopoietic stem cell transplantation. The CDR3 region is CASSLLGAANTEAFF. CDR3 DNA: TGTGCCAGCAGCCTTTTGGGGGCCGCGAACACTGAAGCTTTCTTT.